These 15 T cell receptor beta chains originate from one sample sequenced in a study of T cell responses to AZD1222 COVID-19 vaccine. The table came from immunoSEQ multiplex PCR; TCRdb's copy has only in-frame clones and leaves some out. The sample yields tens of thousands of clones, around 73% seen once. The sequencing here drew on peripheral blood, taken on day 0 of AZD1222 vaccination. The receptors here all came from an adult in good health.

The gene calls are TRBV28 and TRBJ2-5, with 7 bases aligning to TRBD2. CDR3 length equals 16 residues. Germline-derived CDR1 and CDR2 are MDHEN and SYDVKM. V trimming: 3 bases; J trimming: 5 bases; junction bases outside the gene matches: 12. The CDR3 coding sequence is TGTGCCAGCAGTTTCCCCCCTAGCGGCCCTTCGGAGACCCAGTACTTC. Its translation is CASSFPPSGPSETQYF.

The table lists this clone with a count of one. V usage is TRBV5-1 and J usage is TRBJ1-2; the match to TRBD1 covers 7 bases. Per the germline V gene, CDR1 is SGHRS and CDR2 is YFSETQ. The CDR3 consists of 14 residues. With 0 bases clipped from V and 3 bases from J, the junction kept 2 bases outside the gene matches. The CDR3 DNA reads TGCGCCAGCAGCTTGGCCAGGGGGGACTATGGCTACACCTTC. As protein: CASSLARGDYGYTF.

This clone has only one observation. This chain joins TRBV3-1 (or the pseudogene TRBV3-2) and TRBJ2-4, with 7 positions matching TRBD1. Germline V gives CDR1 LGHDT, CDR2 YNNKEL (reference sequence). The CDR3 length is 17 residues. V trimming: 0 bases; J trimming: 4 bases; junction bases outside the gene matches: 9. CDR3 sequence (DNA): TGTGCCAGCAGCCAAGAGAAGACAGGGATACTAAAAAACATTCAGTACTTC. It yields the protein CASSQEKTGILKNIQYF.

The chain couples TRBV18 to TRBJ2-2, with D hard to call. The CDR3 is made up of 15 amino acids. CDR1 and CDR2 (germline): KGHSH, LQKENI. V lost 6 bases and J lost 3, with 14 bases in between. This CDR3 is CASSSSLGYTGELFF. The CDR3 nucleotides are TGTGCCAGCTCCTCAAGCCTCGGGTACACCGGGGAGCTGTTTTTT.

This chain joins TRBV7-9 and TRBJ2-7, with unresolved D. The germline gives CDR1 SEHNR, CDR2 FQNEAQ (reference sequence). This CDR3 is 13 amino acids long. Trimming stripped 5 bases from V and 7 bases from J, with 15 bases between. CDR3 amino acids: CASSLTPTGEQYF. In DNA form, the CDR3 reads TGTGCCAGCAGCCTAACCCCGACTGGAGAGCAGTACTTC.

The V call is TRBV29-1, the J call TRBJ2-5; 7 nucleotides match TRBD1. After removal of 4 bases from V and 6 bases from J, the junction contained 23 bases not matched to a gene. The CDR3 runs 18 residues. Germline assignment: CDR1 SQVTM and CDR2 ANQGSEA. The DNA of the CDR3 is TGCAGCGTTGCCGAGGTGAGACAGGGAAGGCGATCCCGGAAGACCCAGTACTTC. It specifies CSVAEVRQGRRSRKTQYF.

This clone was detected a few times. The chain uses TRBV30 and TRBJ2-3; no clear D. V was trimmed by 5 bases and J by 4 bases, leaving 19 bases between them. Germline CDR1 is GTSNPN and CDR2 is SVGIG (reference sequence). The CDR3 totals 15 residues. Here the CDR3 DNA reads TGTGCCTGGGCAGCCCCAGCAGACACCGCAGATACGCAGTATTTT. This translates into CAWAAPADTADTQYF.

Here the CDR3 reads CASSYLGQGPYNEQFF. The CDR3 DNA is TGTGCCAGCAGTTACTTGGGACAGGGGCCATACAATGAGCAGTTCTTC. The chain combines TRBV6-5 with TRBJ2-1; 10 bases agree with TRBD1. In germline, CDR1 is MNHEY, CDR2 SVGAGI. The CDR3 is made up of 16 amino acids. J lost 4 bases, V lost 1 base, and 4 bases had no gene match.

The rearrangement links TRBV7-2 to TRBJ2-1, with D perhaps TRBD2 (6 bases). This CDR3 region has 15 residues. Trimming took 0 bases from V and 3 from J, leaving 9 bases between them. CDR1 and CDR2 (germline): SGHTA, FQGNSA. The CDR3 DNA is TGTGCCAGCAGCTTAGCAGCGGGCGGCTACAATGAGCAGTTCTTC. Translated, it gives CASSLAAGGYNEQFF.

V usage is TRBV27 and J usage is TRBJ1-6; D gene unclear. The germline V gene has CDR1 MNHEY and CDR2 SMNVEV (reference sequence). There are 15 residues in the CDR3. Trimming removed 4 bases at V and 7 bases at J, with 14 bases between. The CDR3 here is CASSYTRDPNSPLHF. DNA for the CDR3: TGTGCCAGCAGTTACACCCGGGATCCGAATTCACCCCTCCACTTT.

This clone came up a few times. The chain has TRBV28 and TRBJ2-1; 9 nucleotides match TRBD1. The germline CDR1 and CDR2 sequences are MDHEN and SYDVKM. This CDR3 has 15 residues. With V trimmed by 6 bases and J by 4 bases, 7 bases remained unmatched. The CDR3 is CASREGQGKYNEQFF. In DNA, the CDR3 is TGTGCCAGCAGAGAAGGACAGGGGAAGTACAATGAGCAGTTCTTC.

The CDR3 coding sequence is TGTGCCAGCAGTTCCCGGACAGGGAGGACAGATACGCAGTATTTT. This codes for CASSSRTGRTDTQYF. The genes are TRBV27 and TRBJ2-3; 8 nucleotides align to TRBD1. Losses at the gene ends were 4 bases for V and 3 bases for J; bases not matched to a gene: 6. The CDR3 is 15 residues long. The germline V gene has CDR1 MNHEY and CDR2 SMNVEV (reference sequence).

Written as DNA, the CDR3 is TGTGCCAGCAGTGAGACTGGGCGTCAGCCCTATGGCTACACCTTC. Translated: CASSETGRQPYGYTF. The gene calls are TRBV2 and TRBJ1-2; D gene ambiguous. The CDR3 loop spans 15 amino acids. Germline values: CDR1 SNHLY, CDR2 FYNNEI. Trimming left V 3 bases short and J 4 bases short, with 15 bases between.

The chain uses TRBV6-2 or TRBV6-3 and TRBJ2-1; 9 positions match TRBD2. This CDR3 spans 17 amino acids. Germline CDR1 MNHEY, CDR2 SVGEGT. Germline trimming cut 3 bases from V and 5 bases from J; bases unmatched to any gene: 11. CDR3 amino acids: CASSYRSWASGNNEQFF. The CDR3 DNA is TGTGCCAGCAGTTATCGTAGTTGGGCTAGCGGGAACAATGAGCAGTTCTTC.

V and J are TRBV27 and TRBJ1-1, with a tentative D call TRBD1 (5 bases). The V end lost 6 bases, the J end lost 5 bases, and 10 bases lay between the germline ends. This CDR3 comprises 12 residues. The germline V gene encodes CDR1 MNHEY and CDR2 SMNVEV (reference sequence). CDR3 amino acids: CASRTVGTEAFF. The CDR3, as DNA: TGTGCCAGCAGGACAGTCGGAACTGAAGCTTTCTTT.